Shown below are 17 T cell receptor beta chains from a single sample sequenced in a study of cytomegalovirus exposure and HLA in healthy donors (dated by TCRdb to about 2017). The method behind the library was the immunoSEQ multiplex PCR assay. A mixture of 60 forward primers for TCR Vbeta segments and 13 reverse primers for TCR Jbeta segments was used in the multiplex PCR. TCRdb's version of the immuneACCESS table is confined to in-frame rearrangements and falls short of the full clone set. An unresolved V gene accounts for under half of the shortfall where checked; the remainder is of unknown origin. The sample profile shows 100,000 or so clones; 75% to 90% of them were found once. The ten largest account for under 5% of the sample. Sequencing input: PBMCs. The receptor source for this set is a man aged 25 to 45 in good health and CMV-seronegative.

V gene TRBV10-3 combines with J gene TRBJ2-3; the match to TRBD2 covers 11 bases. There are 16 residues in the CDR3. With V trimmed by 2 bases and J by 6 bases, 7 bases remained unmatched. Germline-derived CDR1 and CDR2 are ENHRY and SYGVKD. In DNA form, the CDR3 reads TGTGCCATCAGTGAGCCGGCTAGCGGGAGGTCTGATACGCAGTATTTT. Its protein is CAISEPASGRSDTQYF.

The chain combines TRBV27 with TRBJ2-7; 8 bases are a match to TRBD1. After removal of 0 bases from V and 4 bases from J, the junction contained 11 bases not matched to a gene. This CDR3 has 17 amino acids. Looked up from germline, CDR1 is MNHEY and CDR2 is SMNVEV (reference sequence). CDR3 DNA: TGTGCCAGCAGTTTATCCGCTTACCGGGACAGGCTTTACGAGCAGTACTTC. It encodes CASSLSAYRDRLYEQYF.

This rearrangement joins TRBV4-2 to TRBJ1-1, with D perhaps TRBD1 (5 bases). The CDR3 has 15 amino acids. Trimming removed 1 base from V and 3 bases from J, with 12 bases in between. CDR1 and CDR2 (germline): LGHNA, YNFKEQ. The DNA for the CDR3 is TGTGCCAGCAGCCAAGTACCCAGGGAATACACTGAAGCTTTCTTT. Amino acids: CASSQVPREYTEAFF.

As DNA, the CDR3 is TGTGCCAGCAGTTTAGCCGGACTAGCGGGCGAGCAGTACTTC. Protein sequence: CASSLAGLAGEQYF. The chain couples TRBV27 to TRBJ2-7; 11 bases are shared with TRBD2. Germline V lookup: CDR1 MNHEY, CDR2 SMNVEV (reference sequence). V trimming: 2 bases; J trimming: 6 bases; junction bases outside the gene matches: 3. The CDR3 length is 14 residues.

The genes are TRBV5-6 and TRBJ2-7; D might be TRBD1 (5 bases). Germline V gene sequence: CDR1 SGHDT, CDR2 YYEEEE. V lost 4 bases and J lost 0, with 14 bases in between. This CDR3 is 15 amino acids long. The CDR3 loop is CASSIGAPNSYEQYF. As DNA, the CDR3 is TGTGCCAGCAGCATAGGGGCCCCTAACTCCTACGAGCAGTACTTC.

The CDR3 region is CASSETDRVGTEAFF. Here the CDR3 DNA reads TGCGCCAGCAGCGAGACCGACAGGGTAGGCACTGAAGCTTTCTTT. The chain couples TRBV4-3 to TRBJ1-1; 7 bases agree with TRBD1. CDR3 length equals 15 residues. Trimming took 5 bases from V and 4 from J; bases not matched to a gene: 10. Per the germline V gene, CDR1 is LGHNA and CDR2 is YSLEER.

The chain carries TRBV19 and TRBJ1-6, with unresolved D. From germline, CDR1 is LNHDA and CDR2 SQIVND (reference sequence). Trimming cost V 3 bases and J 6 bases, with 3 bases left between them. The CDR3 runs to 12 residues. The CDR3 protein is CASSISNSPLHF. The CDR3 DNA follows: TGTGCCAGTAGTATCAGTAATTCACCCCTCCACTTT.

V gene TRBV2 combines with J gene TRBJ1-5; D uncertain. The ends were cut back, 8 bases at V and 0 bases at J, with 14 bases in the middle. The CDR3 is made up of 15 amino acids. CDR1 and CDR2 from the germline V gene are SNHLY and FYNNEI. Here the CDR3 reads CASAIDGYSNQPQHF. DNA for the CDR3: TGTGCCAGCGCAATAGACGGGTATAGCAATCAGCCCCAGCATTTT.

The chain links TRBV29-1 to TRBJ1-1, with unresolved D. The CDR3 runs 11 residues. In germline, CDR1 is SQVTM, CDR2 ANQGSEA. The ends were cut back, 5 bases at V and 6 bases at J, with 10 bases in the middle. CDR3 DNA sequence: TGCAGCGTTTCCAGGTTCCCTGAAGCTTTCTTT. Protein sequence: CSVSRFPEAFF.

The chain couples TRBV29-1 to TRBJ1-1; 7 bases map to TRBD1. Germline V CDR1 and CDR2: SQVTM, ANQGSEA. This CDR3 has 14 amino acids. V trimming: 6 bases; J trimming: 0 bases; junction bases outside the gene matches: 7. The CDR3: CSVRGQRMNTEAFF. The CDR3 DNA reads TGCAGCGTGAGGGGACAGCGGATGAACACTGAAGCTTTCTTT.

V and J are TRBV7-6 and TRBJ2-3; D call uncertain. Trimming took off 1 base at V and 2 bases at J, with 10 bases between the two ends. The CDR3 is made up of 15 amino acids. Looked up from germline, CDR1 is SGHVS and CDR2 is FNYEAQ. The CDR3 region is CASSLDTVNTDTQYF. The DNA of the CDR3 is TGTGCCAGCAGCTTAGATACAGTTAACACAGATACGCAGTATTTT.

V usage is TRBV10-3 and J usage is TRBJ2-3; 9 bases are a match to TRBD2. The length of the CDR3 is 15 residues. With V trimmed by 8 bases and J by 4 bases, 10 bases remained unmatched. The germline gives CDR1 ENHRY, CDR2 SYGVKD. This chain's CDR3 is CAIDGSGGMSDTQYF. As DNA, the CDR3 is TGTGCCATCGATGGTAGCGGGGGTATGTCAGATACGCAGTATTTT.

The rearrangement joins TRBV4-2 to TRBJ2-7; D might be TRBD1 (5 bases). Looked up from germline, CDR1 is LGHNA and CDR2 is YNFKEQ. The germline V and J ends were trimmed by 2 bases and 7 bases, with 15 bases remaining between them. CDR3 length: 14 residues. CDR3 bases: TGTGCCAGCAGCCAAACAGGCGAAGTGGGAGAGCAGTACTTC. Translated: CASSQTGEVGEQYF.

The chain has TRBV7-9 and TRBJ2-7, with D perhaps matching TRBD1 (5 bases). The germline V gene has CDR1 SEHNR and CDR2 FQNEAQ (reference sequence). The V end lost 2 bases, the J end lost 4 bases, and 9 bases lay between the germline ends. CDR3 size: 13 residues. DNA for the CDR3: TGTGCCAGCAGCTTACAAGCAGGGTACGAGCAGTACTTC. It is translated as CASSLQAGYEQYF.

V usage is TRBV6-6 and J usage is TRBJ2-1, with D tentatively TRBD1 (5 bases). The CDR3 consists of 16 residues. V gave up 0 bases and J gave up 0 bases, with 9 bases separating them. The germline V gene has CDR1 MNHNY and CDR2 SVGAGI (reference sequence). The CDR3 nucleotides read TGTGCCAGCAGTTACTCTGGACACCCCTCCTACAATGAGCAGTTCTTC. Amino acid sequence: CASSYSGHPSYNEQFF.

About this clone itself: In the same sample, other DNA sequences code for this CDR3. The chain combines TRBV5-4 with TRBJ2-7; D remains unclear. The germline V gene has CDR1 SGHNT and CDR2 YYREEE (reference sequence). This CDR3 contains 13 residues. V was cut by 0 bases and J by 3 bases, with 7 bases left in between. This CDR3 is CASSLAGSYEQYF. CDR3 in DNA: TGTGCCAGCAGCTTGGCCGGTAGCTACGAGCAGTACTTC.

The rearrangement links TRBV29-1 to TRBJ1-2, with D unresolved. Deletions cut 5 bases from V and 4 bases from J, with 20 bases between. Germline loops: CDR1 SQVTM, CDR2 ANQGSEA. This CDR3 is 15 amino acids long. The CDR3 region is CSVHGEGGESYGYTF. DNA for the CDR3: TGCAGCGTTCATGGGGAGGGCGGGGAGAGCTATGGCTACACCTTC.